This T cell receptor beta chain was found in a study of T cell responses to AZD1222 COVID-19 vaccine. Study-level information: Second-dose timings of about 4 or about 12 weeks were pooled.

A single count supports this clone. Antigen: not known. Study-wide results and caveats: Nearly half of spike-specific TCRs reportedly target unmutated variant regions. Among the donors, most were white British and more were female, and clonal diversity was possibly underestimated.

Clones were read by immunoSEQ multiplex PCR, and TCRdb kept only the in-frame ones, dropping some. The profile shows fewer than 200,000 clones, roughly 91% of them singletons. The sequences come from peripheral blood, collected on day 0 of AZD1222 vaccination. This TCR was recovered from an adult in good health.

The CDR3 sequence: CASSLSPLRGTEAFF. Here the CDR3 DNA reads TGTGCCAGCAGCTTAAGTCCTTTACGAGGCACTGAAGCTTTCTTT. The rearrangement uses TRBV6-5 and TRBJ1-1; no definite D call. Trimming cost V 6 bases and J 4 bases, with 18 bases left between them. The germline gives CDR1 MNHEY, CDR2 SVGAGI. The CDR3 is 15 residues long.